The 11 T cell receptor beta chains listed next were all sequenced from one sample in a study of shared clonotypes between healthy human individuals. Using immunoSEQ multiplex PCR, the repertoire was profiled, and TCRdb retains in-frame clones only, with some absent. This sample carries hundreds of thousands of clones, around 80% of them seen once, and the ten largest clones take around 11%. The sample was PBMCs. These receptor sequences come from a middle-aged woman in good health. Some clones in this sample may be carry-over from other donors' samples.

This clone was seen more than once but under ten times. The rearrangement links TRBV5-6 to TRBJ2-5; 11 nucleotides match TRBD2. The CDR3 contains 17 residues. Trimming removed 0 bases from V and 5 bases from J; junction bases left unmatched: 9. The germline CDR1 and CDR2 sequences are SGHDT and YYEEEE. This chain's CDR3 is CASSLVSGSGRAETQYF. CDR3 nucleotide sequence: TGTGCCAGCAGCTTGGTTTCAGGTAGCGGGAGGGCGGAGACCCAGTACTTC.

This rearrangement joins TRBV28 to TRBJ1-5, with a possible D match to TRBD1 (5 bases). CDR1 MDHEN and CDR2 SYDVKM come from the germline V gene. Between the trimmed V and J ends, which lost 5 bases and 6 bases, there was a span of 8 bases. The CDR3 loop spans 12 amino acids. CDR3 DNA: TGTGCCAGCAGTCAGGGATCTCAGCCCCAGCATTTT. It specifies CASSQGSQPQHF.

As DNA, the CDR3 is TGCAGCGTCACGGGACTAGCGGAATCCTGGGGTTTTTACGAGCAGTACTTC. Translated, it gives CSVTGLAESWGFYEQYF. This chain joins TRBV29-1 and TRBJ2-7, with 11 positions matching TRBD2. After removal of 6 bases from V and 4 bases from J, the junction contained 17 bases not matched to a gene. The CDR3 loop spans 17 amino acids. The germline V gene has CDR1 SQVTM and CDR2 ANQGSEA.

In its sample, this clone was seen once. This rearrangement joins TRBV6-6 to TRBJ1-1; D unclear. Trimming shortened V by 2 bases and J by 5 bases, and 12 bases separated the two germline ends. The CDR3 runs 14 residues. The germline gives CDR1 MNHNY, CDR2 SVGAGI (reference sequence). In nucleotides, the CDR3 is TGTGCCAGCAGTTACAGGGTGAGAGCAACTGAAGCTTTCTTT. Amino acids: CASSYRVRATEAFF.

The chain joins TRBV4-1 to TRBJ2-1, with D unresolved. This CDR3 has 11 residues. The V end lost 1 base, the J end lost 9 bases, and 4 bases lay between the germline ends. Germline assignment: CDR1 MGHRA and CDR2 YSYEKL. The CDR3 loop is CASSQAREQFF. CDR3 nucleotide sequence: TGCGCCAGCAGCCAAGCGCGTGAGCAGTTCTTC.

This rearrangement joins TRBV6-5 to TRBJ2-3; 7 bases are shared with TRBD1. With V trimmed by 2 bases and J by 6 bases, 11 bases remained unmatched. The CDR3 contains 16 residues. CDR1 and CDR2 from the germline V gene are MNHEY and SVGAGI. The CDR3 DNA sequence: TGTGCCAGCAGTTACGGGCCGGGGACAGTGGGGGATACGCAGTATTTT. This encodes CASSYGPGTVGDTQYF.

V usage is TRBV7-9 and J usage is TRBJ2-3; the match to TRBD2 covers 7 bases. J lost 1 base, V lost 5 bases, and 9 bases had no gene match. Per the germline V gene, CDR1 is SEHNR and CDR2 is FQNEAQ (reference sequence). The CDR3 is 16 amino acids. The CDR3: CASSPGRAGGTDTQYF. The CDR3, as DNA: TGTGCCAGCAGCCCTGGGCGGGCGGGAGGCACAGATACGCAGTATTTT.

The chain couples TRBV11-1 to TRBJ2-1; 8 bases are a match to TRBD1. The germline CDR1 and CDR2 sequences are SGHAT and FQDESV (reference sequence). Germline trimming cut 1 base from V and 4 bases from J; bases unmatched to any gene: 3. The CDR3 extends over 15 amino acids. The CDR3 DNA reads TGTGCCAGCAGCTTAGGGGGACAGGCATACAATGAGCAGTTCTTC. Residues: CASSLGGQAYNEQFF.

A remark on this clone: Different DNA sequences within this sample yield the same CDR3. The CDR3 sequence: CASSLATGNTEAFF. The CDR3 bases are TGTGCCAGCAGTCTGGCGACAGGCAACACTGAAGCTTTCTTT. V is TRBV6-6 and J is TRBJ1-1; perhaps TRBD1 as D (6 bases). V was shortened by 5 bases and J by 2 bases, with 12 bases between the two germline ends. Germline V lookup: CDR1 MNHNY, CDR2 SVGAGI (reference sequence). The CDR3 covers 14 residues.

This chain links TRBV18 with TRBJ1-1; a possible D gene is TRBD1 (6 bases). Deletions cut 2 bases from V and 1 base from J, with 17 bases between. The CDR3 length is 17 residues. Germline CDR1 reads KGHSH; CDR2 reads LQKENI. In nucleotides, the CDR3 is TGTGCCAGCTCACCAGGGACACCGGGGCAGCGGAACACTGAAGCTTTCTTT. This encodes CASSPGTPGQRNTEAFF.

A note on this clone: This likely traces to a read error, being one base from a far larger clone. The CDR3 spells CAWVLSFSGANVPTF. CDR3 nucleotides: TGTGCCTGGGTCCTGAGCTTCTCTGGGGCCAACGTCCCGACTTTC. The genes are TRBV30 and TRBJ2-6, with D maybe TRBD1 (5 bases). The CDR3 has 15 amino acids. CDR1 GTSNPN and CDR2 SVGIG come from the germline V gene (reference sequence).